This T cell receptor beta chain was identified during a study of blood T cell repertoires in COVID-19. TCRdb's table, derived via immunoSEQ multiplex PCR, lists solely in-frame clones and lacks some. The sample lists 100,000 to 150,000 clones; around three quarters were seen once. The V end lost 7 bases, the J end lost 5 bases, and 14 bases lay between the germline ends. Germline values: CDR1 LNHDA, CDR2 SQIVND (reference sequence). This CDR3 is built from 13 residues. V and J are TRBV19 and TRBJ1-1; D call uncertain. This sequence was found in a man aged 35-49 years with active or convalescent COVID-19. What was sequenced was peripheral blood. CDR3 amino acids: CASTPAPGTEAFF. The CDR3 DNA follows: TGTGCCAGTACCCCGGCTCCGGGGACTGAAGCTTTCTTT.